This T cell receptor (beta chain) stems from a study of shared clonotypes between healthy human individuals. The V gene's germline CDR1 is SGHAT and CDR2 FQNNGV. The CDR3 is 14 residues long. The V and J ends lost 5 bases and 1 base, in that order; junction bases with no gene match: 4. The naive CD8 subset, CD45RO-negative cells positively selected for CCR7, excluded terminally differentiated effector memory CD45RA+ cells. Generated by immunoSEQ multiplex PCR, the TCRdb table keeps only in-frame clones and is missing some. The sample includes just over 2,000,000 clones, about 95% of them seen just once.

The J gene is TRBJ2-7, the V gene TRBV11-2; TRBD1 aligns across 8 bases. The specimen was naive CD8+ T cells sorted from blood. The sequence was collected from a young man in good health. CDR3 loop: CASSQGTGSYEQYF. CDR3 DNA: TGTGCCAGCAGCCAAGGGACAGGTTCCTACGAGCAGTACTTC. The complete variable domain, with remaining parts taken from reference TRBV11-2 and TRBJ2-7, reads EAGVAQSPRYKIIEKRQSVAFWCNPISGHATLYWYQQILGQGPKLLIQFQNNGVVDDSQLPKDRFSAERLKGVDSTLKIQPAKLEDSAVYLCASSQGTGSYEQYFGPGTRLTVT.